This passage covers 27 T cell receptor beta chains from one sample sequenced in a study of OX40 agonist ivuxolimab in advanced cancers. Sequencing used immunoSEQ multiplex PCR; TCRdb keeps in-frame clones, though not all of them. This table holds about 99,000 clones, around 95% found once. The material sequenced was CD4+ or CD8+ T cells sorted from blood, taken in a trial of the OX40 agonist ivuxolimab. The receptors come from an adult with an advanced solid tumor such as melanoma, head and neck, liver or kidney cancer.

This chain uses TRBV7-9 with TRBJ2-7; D is unclear. Trimming cost V 5 bases and J 2 bases, with 13 bases left between them. This CDR3 is 14 amino acids long. The germline gives CDR1 SEHNR, CDR2 FQNEAQ (reference sequence). CDR3 bases: TGTGCCAGCAGCGAAGACGGCGTCACCTACGAGCAGTACTTC. Translation: CASSEDGVTYEQYF. Variable domain in full (rest from reference TRBV7-9 and TRBJ2-7): DTGVSQNPRHKITKRGQNVTFRCDPISEHNRLYWYRQTLGQGPEFLTYFQNEAQLEKSRLLSDRFSAERPKGSFSTLEIQRTEQGDSAMYLCASSEDGVTYEQYFGPGTRLTVT.

This clone was observed a single time. The CDR3 DNA is TGTGCCAGCAGTCCGAGGACTAGGTTGAATGAGCAGTTCTTC. This encodes CASSPRTRLNEQFF. V and J are TRBV28 and TRBJ2-1; 7 bases agree with TRBD2. The CDR3 sequence is 14 residues long. The germline V gene encodes CDR1 MDHEN and CDR2 SYDVKM. With V trimmed by 5 bases and J by 7 bases, 8 bases remained unmatched. Using reference TRBV28 and TRBJ2-1 for the parts outside the CDR3, the full variable domain is DVKVTQSSRYLVKRTGEKVFLECVQDMDHENMFWYRQDPGLGLRLIYFSYDVKMKEKGDIPEGYSVSREKKERFSLILESASTNQTSMYLCASSPRTRLNEQFFGPGTRLTVL.

The V call is TRBV6-4, the J call TRBJ2-4; 8 positions agree with TRBD2. The CDR3 has 19 residues. Looked up from germline, CDR1 is MRHNA and CDR2 is SNTAGT. The J segment lost 0 bases and the V segment lost 4 bases, leaving 14 bases of the junction unmatched. The CDR3 bases are TGTGCCAGCAGTGCCTACGATAATAGCGGGGATCTAGCCAAAAACATTCAGTACTTC. Translation: CASSAYDNSGDLAKNIQYF.

V usage is TRBV4-1 and J usage is TRBJ2-3, with D possibly TRBD1 on 6 matching bases. Germline CDR1 is MGHRA and CDR2 is YSYEKL. Trimming removed 3 bases at V and 2 bases at J, with 18 bases between. The CDR3 has 17 amino acids. The CDR3 reads CASSHTPRTASTDTQYF. In DNA form, the CDR3 reads TGCGCCAGCAGCCACACGCCCAGGACAGCCTCCACAGATACGCAGTATTTT.

The J gene is TRBJ2-1, the V gene TRBV6-5, with D possibly being TRBD2 (6 bases). Trimming removed 4 bases from V and 0 bases from J, with 13 bases in between. Germline V CDR1 and CDR2: MNHEY, SVGAGI. CDR3 size: 16 residues. CDR3 loop: CASSLDSGSSYNEQFF. In DNA form, the CDR3 reads TGTGCCAGCAGTTTAGATAGCGGAAGCTCCTACAATGAGCAGTTCTTC.

The chain is built from TRBV2 and TRBJ1-1, with 9 nucleotides matching TRBD1. J gave up 5 bases and V 7 bases, and 8 bases lay outside the gene matches. CDR1 is SNHLY, CDR2 FYNNEI, per germline. This CDR3 contains 14 residues. The CDR3 nucleotides read TGTGCCAGCAACATTAACAGGGGGCGGACTGAAGCTTTCTTT. Its protein is CASNINRGRTEAFF.

The rearrangement uses TRBV6-5 and TRBJ1-5, with no clear D. Germline V lookup: CDR1 MNHEY, CDR2 SVGAGI. CDR3 length: 11 residues. V was trimmed by 8 bases and J by 3 bases, leaving 5 bases between them. The CDR3 protein is CASGPNQPQHF. The CDR3 DNA reads TGTGCCAGCGGGCCCAATCAGCCCCAGCATTTT.

This rearrangement joins TRBV9 to TRBJ2-2; no clear D gene. CDR3 length equals 14 residues. Germline V gives CDR1 SGDLS, CDR2 YYNGEE. V lost 4 bases, J lost 2 bases, and 9 bases lay in between. CDR3 in amino acids: CASSPPSNTGELFF. CDR3 in DNA: TGTGCCAGCAGCCCGCCAAGTAACACCGGGGAGCTGTTTTTT.

V usage is TRBV5-6 and J usage is TRBJ2-7; D uncertain. CDR1 SGHDT and CDR2 YYEEEE come from the germline V gene. The CDR3 is 13 amino acids. V lost 3 bases and J lost 3, with 10 bases in between. This CDR3 is CASSSVYLYEQYF. Here the CDR3 DNA reads TGTGCCAGCAGCTCGGTATACCTCTACGAGCAGTACTTC.

This chain uses TRBV11-3 with TRBJ2-1, with D perhaps TRBD2 (6 bases). The CDR3 has 16 residues. The germline V gene encodes CDR1 SGHNT and CDR2 YENEEA. V was trimmed by 5 bases and J by 3 bases, leaving 17 bases between them. As DNA, the CDR3 is TGTGCCAGCAGCCCCCGGCCCGGGAGCGGCTACAATGAGCAGTTCTTC. This encodes CASSPRPGSGYNEQFF.

V is TRBV25-1 and J is TRBJ1-5; D remains ambiguous. This CDR3 has 14 residues. Germline CDR1 is MGHDK and CDR2 is SYGVNS. V was cut by 1 base and J by 4 bases, with 8 bases left in between. The CDR3 coding sequence is TGTGCCAGCAGTGAATTAGGGCCTAATCAGCCCCAGCATTTT. This gives the protein CASSELGPNQPQHF.

This clone has a handful of counts. The chain is built from TRBV30 and TRBJ1-1, with 8 bases matching TRBD1. V shed 4 bases and J 2 bases; nucleotides not matched to a gene: 3. This CDR3 has 13 residues. The germline V gene has CDR1 GTSNPN and CDR2 SVGIG (reference sequence). The DNA of the CDR3 is TGTGCCTGGACAGGGGGCCGCAACACTGAAGCTTTCTTT. Encoded protein: CAWTGGRNTEAFF.

The chain uses TRBV25-1 and TRBJ2-2; D may be TRBD1 (6 bases). The ends were cut back, 6 bases at V and 4 bases at J, with 15 bases in the middle. The CDR3 covers 15 residues. The germline V gene encodes CDR1 MGHDK and CDR2 SYGVNS. The CDR3 loop reads CASSPAGDLTGELFF. The CDR3 DNA follows: TGTGCCAGCAGCCCGGCAGGGGACCTCACCGGGGAGCTGTTTTTT.

This chain uses TRBV7-9 with TRBJ1-5; D gene uncertain. This CDR3 has 14 residues. Per the germline V gene, CDR1 is SEHNR and CDR2 is FQNEAQ (reference sequence). The germline V and J ends were trimmed by 4 bases and 2 bases, with 9 bases remaining between them. The CDR3 reads CASSSSLGNQPQHF. In nucleotides, the CDR3 is TGTGCCAGCAGCTCTTCTTTGGGCAATCAGCCCCAGCATTTT.

The chain carries TRBV11-2 and TRBJ1-2; no clear D gene. Germline-derived CDR1 and CDR2 are SGHAT and FQNNGV. The CDR3 is 17 amino acids. Trimming pared 5 bases from V and 4 bases from J, leaving 23 bases between. This chain's CDR3 is CASSPTLAQAPVYGYTF. Written as DNA, the CDR3 is TGTGCCAGCAGCCCAACCCTAGCCCAGGCCCCCGTCTATGGCTACACCTTC.

In DNA form, the CDR3 reads TGTGCCAGCAGCTTAGGGGACAGGGGGCTGGGGGGTAACTACAATGAGCAGTTCTTC. Its translation is CASSLGDRGLGGNYNEQFF. The chain links TRBV7-8 to TRBJ2-1; the match to TRBD1 covers 12 bases. The CDR3 is 19 amino acids. Germline trimming cut 1 base from V and 3 bases from J; bases unmatched to any gene: 10. CDR1 and CDR2 (germline): SGHVS, FQNEAQ.

This clone was detected once. The rearrangement links TRBV7-2 to TRBJ2-1; D is possibly TRBD2 (6 bases). Germline V lookup: CDR1 SGHTA, CDR2 FQGNSA. The V and J ends lost 3 bases and 7 bases respectively, with 16 bases between them. The CDR3 extends over 15 amino acids. CDR3 sequence (DNA): TGTGCCAGCAGCTTCAGTCGGGAGACGGGGAATGAGCAGTTCTTC. It yields the protein CASSFSRETGNEQFF.

V is TRBV27 and J is TRBJ2-7; D uncertain. Germline V gives CDR1 MNHEY, CDR2 SMNVEV (reference sequence). The CDR3 contains 13 residues. V shed 3 bases and J shed 2 bases, with 8 bases lying between them. As DNA, the CDR3 is TGTGCCAGCAGTTTTCAAGGGCCCTACGAGCAGTACTTC. Encoded protein: CASSFQGPYEQYF.

The rearrangement joins TRBV21-1 to TRBJ2-7; no DNA check was done on the table's D call, TRBD2. TRBV21-1 is a recognized pseudogene. The CDR3 runs 16 residues. The CDR3 loop is CASSKGRTSGSYEQYF. CDR3 bases: TGTGCCAGCAGCAAAGGGAGGACTAGCGGATCCTACGAGCAGTACTTC.

The chain has TRBV7-9 and TRBJ2-3; D might be TRBD1 (6 bases). The CDR3 is 15 residues long. Germline lookup yields CDR1 SEHNR and CDR2 FQNEAQ (reference sequence). V was cut by 1 base and J by 6 bases, with 14 bases left in between. The CDR3 protein is CASSLVLKGEDTQYF. The DNA of the CDR3 is TGTGCCAGCAGCTTAGTCCTGAAGGGGGAGGATACGCAGTATTTT.

The chain carries TRBV4-1 and TRBJ1-1; maybe TRBD1 (6 bases). Germline V lookup: CDR1 MGHRA, CDR2 YSYEKL. The CDR3 is made up of 14 amino acids. V gave up 3 bases and J gave up 5 bases, with 13 bases separating them. CDR3 region: CASSQHRERTEAFF. CDR3 bases: TGCGCCAGCAGCCAGCACAGGGAACGAACTGAAGCTTTCTTT.

In DNA, the CDR3 is TGTGCCAGCAGTTCTATGGGGGATGGTGAAAAACTGTTTTTT. This translates into CASSSMGDGEKLFF. The rearrangement links TRBV28 to TRBJ1-4, with a possible D match to TRBD1 (5 bases). The V end lost 4 bases, the J end lost 7 bases, and 13 bases lay between the germline ends. Germline V gives CDR1 MDHEN, CDR2 SYDVKM. This CDR3 spans 14 amino acids.

Only one count was recorded for this clone. J is TRBJ2-7 and V is TRBV5-6; D is possibly TRBD2 (6 bases). The CDR3 runs to 14 residues. V gave up 4 bases and J gave up 2 bases, with 13 bases separating them. Looked up from germline, CDR1 is SGHDT and CDR2 is YYEEEE. The CDR3 DNA reads TGTGCCAGCAGCCACCGGGACTGGACCTACGAGCAGTACTTC. Amino acids: CASSHRDWTYEQYF.

A single count supports this clone. The V call is TRBV10-1, the J call TRBJ1-3; no clear D gene. Germline values: CDR1 WNHNN, CDR2 SYGVQD (reference sequence). V lost 0 bases and J 2 bases, leaving 5 bases between the germline ends. CDR3 length equals 14 residues. The CDR3 region is CASSESNAGNTIYF. The DNA for the CDR3 is TGCGCCAGCAGTGAGTCGAACGCTGGAAACACCATATATTTT.

The chain recombines TRBV9 with TRBJ2-2; no clear D gene. The germline V gene encodes CDR1 SGDLS and CDR2 YYNGEE. The V gene lost 4 bases and the J gene lost 0 bases, with 4 bases spanning the gap. The CDR3 length is 13 residues. The CDR3 DNA follows: TGTGCCAGCAGCCAGCCGAACACCGGGGAGCTGTTTTTT. Translating it yields CASSQPNTGELFF.

V gene TRBV21-1 combines with J gene TRBJ2-5; the DNA was not compared with TRBD2, the D call given in the table. TRBV21-1 is flagged as a pseudogene. The CDR3 length is 15 residues. CDR3 DNA sequence: TGTGCCAGCAGCAAAGCGCGAGGAAAGCCAGAGACCCAGTACTTC. Translated: CASSKARGKPETQYF.

This clone has only one observation. The chain couples TRBV27 to TRBJ1-5, with 8 positions matching TRBD1. Germline CDR1 MNHEY, CDR2 SMNVEV (reference sequence). V lost 5 bases, J lost 6 bases, and 6 bases stayed unmatched. This CDR3 has 14 residues. This CDR3 reads CASSTRGPSQPQHF. The DNA for the CDR3 is TGTGCCAGCAGTACCAGGGGGCCGTCTCAGCCCCAGCATTTT.